One sample yielded the 5 T cell receptor beta chains listed below, sequenced in a study of OX40 agonist ivuxolimab in advanced cancers. TCRdb keeps only in-frame clones here, not all; method: immunoSEQ multiplex PCR. The table records about 7,000 clones, roughly 70% of them present only once. The material was CD4+ or CD8+ T cells sorted from blood, obtained in a trial of the OX40 agonist ivuxolimab. These TCRs come from an adult with an advanced solid tumor such as melanoma, head and neck, liver or kidney cancer.

This clone ranks as medium-sized. J is TRBJ1-2 and V is TRBV4-1; unclear D gene. Germline CDR1 MGHRA, CDR2 YSYEKL. Trimming removed 0 bases at V and 2 bases at J, with 7 bases between. The CDR3 consists of 14 residues. CDR3: CASSQDRTNYGYTF. In DNA form, the CDR3 reads TGCGCCAGCAGCCAAGACAGAACAAACTATGGCTACACCTTC.

Here the CDR3 reads CASSNWGFSNQPQHF. CDR3 nucleotide sequence: TGTGCCAGCAGCAATTGGGGGTTTAGCAATCAGCCCCAGCATTTT. The chain has TRBV21-1 and TRBJ1-5. TRBV21-1 is classified as a pseudogene. This CDR3 is 15 amino acids long.

The V gene is TRBV4-1, the J gene TRBJ2-7; possibly TRBD1 for D (5 bases). Deletions cut 3 bases from V and 4 bases from J, with 22 bases between. The V gene's germline CDR1 is MGHRA and CDR2 YSYEKL. The CDR3 has 17 amino acids. The CDR3 loop reads CASSHPVGGEGVYEQYF. The CDR3 DNA is TGCGCCAGCAGCCATCCCGTAGGCGGTGAAGGGGTTTACGAGCAGTACTTC.

This clone was seen just once. The chain has TRBV28 and TRBJ2-5; no reliable D call. The J call may be mistaken, given a closer DNA end match to TRBJ2-7. CDR3 length equals 13 residues. Germline values: CDR1 MDHEN, CDR2 SYDVKM. The CDR3 DNA sequence: TGTGCCAGCAGTCTCAATTATCCCTACGAGCAGTACTTC. It is translated as CASSLNYPYEQYF.

V and J are TRBV21-1 and TRBJ1-4; TRBD1, as called in the table, went unchecked against the DNA. TRBV21-1 counts as a pseudogene. This CDR3 contains 16 residues. CDR3 DNA: TGTGCCAGCAGCAAAGTAAGGGACACGGAGAATGAAAAACTGTTTTTT. It translates to CASSKVRDTENEKLFF.